This T cell receptor beta chain was found in a study of blood T cells in healthy people across ages. A few counts support this clonotype. Its cognate antigen is unknown. The use of a sample-barcoded 5' primer and a J-beta primer mix characterized a second PCR of roughly 6 to 11 cycles. TCRdb reprocessed the 5' RACE reads via MiXCR and lists one record per CDR3 protein. The table includes around 1.1 million distinct CDR3 sequences, around two fifths detected once. There were at least 5.5 micrograms of total RNA extracted from every sample. General study points: Across the age range, TCR beta diversity per million T cells fell in a roughly linear way.

The CDR3 runs to 14 residues. The J segment lost 1 base and the V segment lost 2 bases, leaving 1 base of the junction unmatched. Germline values: CDR1 SQVTM, CDR2 ANQGSEA. Specimen: blood. The source of this sequence is a man between 18 and 29 years old in good health. J is TRBJ1-1 and V is TRBV29-1; TRBD1 aligns across 10 bases. The CDR3 nucleotides are TGCAGCGTTGAAAGGACAGGGGGGAACACTGAAGCTTTCTTT. As protein: CSVERTGGNTEAFF.